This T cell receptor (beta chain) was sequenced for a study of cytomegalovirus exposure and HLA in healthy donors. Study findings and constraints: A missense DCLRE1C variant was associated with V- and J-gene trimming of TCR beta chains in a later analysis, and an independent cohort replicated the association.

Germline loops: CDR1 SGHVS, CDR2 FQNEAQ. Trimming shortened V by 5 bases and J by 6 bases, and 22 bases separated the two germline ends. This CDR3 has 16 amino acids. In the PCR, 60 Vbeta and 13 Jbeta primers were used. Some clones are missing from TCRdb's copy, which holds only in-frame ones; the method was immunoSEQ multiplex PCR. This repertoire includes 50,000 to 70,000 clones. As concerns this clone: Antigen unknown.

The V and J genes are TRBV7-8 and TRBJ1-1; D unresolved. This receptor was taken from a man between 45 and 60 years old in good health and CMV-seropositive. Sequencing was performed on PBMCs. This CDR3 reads CASSPYILGRGSEAFF. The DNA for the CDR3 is TGTGCCAGCAGCCCGTATATCCTCGGGAGAGGGTCTGAAGCTTTCTTT. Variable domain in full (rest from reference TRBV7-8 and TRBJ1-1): GAGVSQSPRYKVAKRGQDVALRCDPISGHVSLFWYQQALGQGPEFLTYFQNEAQLDKSGLPSDRFFAERPEGSVSTLKIQRTQQEDSAVYLCASSPYILGRGSEAFFGQGTRLTVV.